This TCR beta chain is drawn from a study of cytomegalovirus exposure and HLA in healthy donors. The germline V gene encodes CDR1 MDHEN and CDR2 SYDVKM. V lost 3 bases to trimming and J lost 0 bases, with 12 bases between them. This CDR3 has 16 residues. The PCR contained 60 Vbeta and 13 Jbeta primers. Profiling relied on immunoSEQ multiplex PCR, and the TCRdb table lists in-frame clones only, not all of them. The profile shows about 190,000 clones, roughly four fifths of them singletons. J is TRBJ2-4 and V is TRBV28, with D possibly matching TRBD1 (5 bases). The TCR originated in a man aged 50 to 59 in good health and CMV-seronegative. The specimen sequenced was PBMCs. DNA for the CDR3: TGTGCCAGCAGTTTCGACAGTACCATAGCCAAAAACATTCAGTACTTC. Its translation is CASSFDSTIAKNIQYF.